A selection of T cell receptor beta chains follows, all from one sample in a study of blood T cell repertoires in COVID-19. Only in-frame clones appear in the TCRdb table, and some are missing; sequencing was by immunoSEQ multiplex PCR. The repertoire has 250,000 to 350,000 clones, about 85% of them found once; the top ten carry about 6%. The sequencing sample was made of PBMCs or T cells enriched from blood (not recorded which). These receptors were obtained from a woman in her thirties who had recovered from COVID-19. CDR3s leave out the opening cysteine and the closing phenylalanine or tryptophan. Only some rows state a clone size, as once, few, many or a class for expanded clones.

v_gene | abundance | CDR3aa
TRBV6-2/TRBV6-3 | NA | ASSYRDSSYNEQF
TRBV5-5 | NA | ASSLLAGQTQY
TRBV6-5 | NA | ASSYSTRGTEAF
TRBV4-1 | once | ASSPWTGVIEKLF
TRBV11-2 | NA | ASSFPSGSISSYNEQF
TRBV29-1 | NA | SVEAGQVGGEQF
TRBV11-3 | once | ASSLECLGQGHGYT
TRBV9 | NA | ASSATSGVDTQY
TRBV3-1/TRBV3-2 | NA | ASSLVNTEAF
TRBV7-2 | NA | ASRSSRTGSDYGYT
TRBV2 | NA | ASSEREGPYEQY
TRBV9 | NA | ASSVGGAGGGRADTQY
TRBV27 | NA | ASSPLNRGHGYT
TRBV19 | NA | ASSAGQGSFGYT